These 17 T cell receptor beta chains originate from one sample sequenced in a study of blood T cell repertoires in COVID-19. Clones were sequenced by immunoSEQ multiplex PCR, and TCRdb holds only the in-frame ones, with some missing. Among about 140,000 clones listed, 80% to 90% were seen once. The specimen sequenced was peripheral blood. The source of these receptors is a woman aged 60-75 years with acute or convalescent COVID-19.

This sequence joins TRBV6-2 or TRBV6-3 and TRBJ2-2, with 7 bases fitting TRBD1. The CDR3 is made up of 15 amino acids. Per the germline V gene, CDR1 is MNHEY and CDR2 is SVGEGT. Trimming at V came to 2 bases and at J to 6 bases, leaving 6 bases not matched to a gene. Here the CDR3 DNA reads TGTGCCAGCAGTTACGGTACAGGGGTAGCCGGGGAGCTGTTTTTT. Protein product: CASSYGTGVAGELFF.

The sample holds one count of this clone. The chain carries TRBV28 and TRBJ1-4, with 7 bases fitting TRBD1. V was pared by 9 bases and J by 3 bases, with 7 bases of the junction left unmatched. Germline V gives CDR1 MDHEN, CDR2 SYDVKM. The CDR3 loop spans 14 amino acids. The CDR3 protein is CASDKTGPNEKLFF. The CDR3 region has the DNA TGTGCCAGTGACAAGACAGGGCCTAATGAAAAACTGTTTTTT.

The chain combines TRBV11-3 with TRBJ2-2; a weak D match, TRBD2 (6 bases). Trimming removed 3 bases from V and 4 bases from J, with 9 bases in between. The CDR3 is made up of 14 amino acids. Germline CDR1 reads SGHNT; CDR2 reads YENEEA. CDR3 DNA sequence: TGTGCCAGCAGCTTTAAGGGAGGCACCGGGGAGCTGTTTTTT. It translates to CASSFKGGTGELFF.

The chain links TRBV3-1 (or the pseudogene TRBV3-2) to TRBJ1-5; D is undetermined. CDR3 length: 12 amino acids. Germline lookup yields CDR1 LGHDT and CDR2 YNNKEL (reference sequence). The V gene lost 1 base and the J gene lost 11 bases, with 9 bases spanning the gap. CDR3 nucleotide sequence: TGTGCCAGCAGCCAAGCTCAATCAGCCCAGCATTTT. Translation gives CASSQAQSAQHF.

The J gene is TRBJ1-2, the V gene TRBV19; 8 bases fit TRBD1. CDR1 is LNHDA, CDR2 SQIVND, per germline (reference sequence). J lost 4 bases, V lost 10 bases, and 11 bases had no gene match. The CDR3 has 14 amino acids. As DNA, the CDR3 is TGTGCCACCTCGAGCCTTGGGACAGGCTATGGCTACACCTTC. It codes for CATSSLGTGYGYTF.

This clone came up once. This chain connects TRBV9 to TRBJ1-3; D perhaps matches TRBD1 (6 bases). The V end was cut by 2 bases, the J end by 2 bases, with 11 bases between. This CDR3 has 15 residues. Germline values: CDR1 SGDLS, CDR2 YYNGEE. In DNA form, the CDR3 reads TGTGCCAGCAGCGTGGGGGCGGCAACTGGAAACACCATATATTTT. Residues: CASSVGAATGNTIYF.

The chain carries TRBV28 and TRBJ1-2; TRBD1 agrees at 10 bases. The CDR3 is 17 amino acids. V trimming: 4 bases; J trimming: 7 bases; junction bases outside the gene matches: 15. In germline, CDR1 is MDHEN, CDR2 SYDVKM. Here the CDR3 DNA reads TGTGCCAGCAGTTCTTCCGGGACAGGGGCCGCTGTTAGTGGCTACACCTTC. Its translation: CASSSSGTGAAVSGYTF.

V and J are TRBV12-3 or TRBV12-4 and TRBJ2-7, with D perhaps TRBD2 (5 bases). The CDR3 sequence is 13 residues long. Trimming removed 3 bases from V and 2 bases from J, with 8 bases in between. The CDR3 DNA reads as TGTGCCAGCAGTTTGGACGGGACCTACGAGCAGTACTTC. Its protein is CASSLDGTYEQYF.

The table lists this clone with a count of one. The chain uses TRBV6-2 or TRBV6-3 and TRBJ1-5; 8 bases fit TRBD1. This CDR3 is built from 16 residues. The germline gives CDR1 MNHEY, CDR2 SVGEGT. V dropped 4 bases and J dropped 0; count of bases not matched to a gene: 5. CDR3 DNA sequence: TGTGCCAGCAGTTTTGGACAGGGCCTTAGCAATCAGCCCCAGCATTTT. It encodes CASSFGQGLSNQPQHF.

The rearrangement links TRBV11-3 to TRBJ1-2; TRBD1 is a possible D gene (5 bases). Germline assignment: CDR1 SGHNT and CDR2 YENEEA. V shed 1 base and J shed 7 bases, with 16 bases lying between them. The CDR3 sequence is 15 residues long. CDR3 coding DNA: TGTGCCAGCAGCTTAGGGGGCGCAGGGTTTGGTGGCTACACCTTC. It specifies CASSLGGAGFGGYTF.

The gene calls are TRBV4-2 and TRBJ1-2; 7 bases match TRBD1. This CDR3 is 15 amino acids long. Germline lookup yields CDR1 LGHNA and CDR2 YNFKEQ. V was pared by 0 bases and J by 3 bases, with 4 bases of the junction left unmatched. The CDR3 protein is CASSQERGLDYGYTF. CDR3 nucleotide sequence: TGTGCCAGCAGCCAAGAAAGGGGGCTAGACTATGGCTACACCTTC.

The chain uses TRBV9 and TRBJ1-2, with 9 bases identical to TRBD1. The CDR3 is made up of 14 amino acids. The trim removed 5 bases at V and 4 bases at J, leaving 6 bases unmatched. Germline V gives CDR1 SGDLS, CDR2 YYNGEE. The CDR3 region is CASRGDRGIYGYTF. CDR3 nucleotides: TGTGCCAGCAGAGGAGACAGGGGGATCTATGGCTACACCTTC. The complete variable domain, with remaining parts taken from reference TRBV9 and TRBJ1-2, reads DSGVTQTPKHLITATGQRVTLRCSPRSGDLSVYWYQQSLDQGLQFLIQYYNGEERAKGNILERFSAQQFPDLHSELNLSSLELGDSALYFCASRGDRGIYGYTFGSGTRLTVV.

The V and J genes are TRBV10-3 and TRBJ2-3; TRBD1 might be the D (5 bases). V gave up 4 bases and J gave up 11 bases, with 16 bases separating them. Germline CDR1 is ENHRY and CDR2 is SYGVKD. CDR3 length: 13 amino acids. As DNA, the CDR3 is TGTGCCATCAGTGGTACGGGTGGCGGACAGCAGTATTTT. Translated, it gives CAISGTGGGQQYF.

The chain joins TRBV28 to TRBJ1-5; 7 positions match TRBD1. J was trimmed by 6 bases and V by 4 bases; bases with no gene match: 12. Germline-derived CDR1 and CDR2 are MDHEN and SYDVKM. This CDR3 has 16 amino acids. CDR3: CASSSTWGQSSQPQHF. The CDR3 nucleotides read TGTGCCAGCAGTTCCACCTGGGGACAGTCAAGTCAGCCCCAGCATTTT.

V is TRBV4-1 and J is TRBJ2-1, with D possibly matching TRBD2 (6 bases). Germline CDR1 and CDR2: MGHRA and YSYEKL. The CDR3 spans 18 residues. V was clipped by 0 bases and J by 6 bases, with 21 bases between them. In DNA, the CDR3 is TGCGCCAGCAGCCAAGAAGCCGGGACTCTCCATTGGGGCAATGAGCAGTTCTTC. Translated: CASSQEAGTLHWGNEQFF.

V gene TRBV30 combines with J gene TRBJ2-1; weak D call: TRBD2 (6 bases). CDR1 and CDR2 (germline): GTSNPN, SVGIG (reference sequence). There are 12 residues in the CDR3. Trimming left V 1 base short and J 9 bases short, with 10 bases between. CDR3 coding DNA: TGTGCCTGGAGTGGTCAGGGACTTGAGCAGTTCTTC. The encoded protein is CAWSGQGLEQFF. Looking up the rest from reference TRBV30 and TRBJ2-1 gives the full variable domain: SQTIHQWPATLVQPVGSPLSLECTVEGTSNPNLYWYRQAAGRGLQLLFYSVGIGQISSEVPQNLSASRPQDRQFILSSKKLLLSDSGFYLCAWSGQGLEQFFGPGTRLTVL.

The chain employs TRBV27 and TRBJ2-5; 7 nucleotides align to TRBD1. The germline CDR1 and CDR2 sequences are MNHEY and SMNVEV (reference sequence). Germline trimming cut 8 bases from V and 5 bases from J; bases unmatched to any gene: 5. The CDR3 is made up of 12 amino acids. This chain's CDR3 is CASGSQGETQYF. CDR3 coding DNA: TGTGCCAGCGGTTCACAGGGGGAGACCCAGTACTTC.